Shown below are 3 T cell receptor beta chains from a single sample sequenced in a study of patients and donors after allogeneic stem cell transplantation. One entry per CDR3 protein, called by TCRdb with MiXCR from the RT-PCR reads. The sample yields hundreds of thousands of distinct CDR3 sequences, 16% seen once. Material: blood, either unsorted or a sorted T cell fraction (not recorded which). These TCRs come from a human donor who was either an allogeneic HSCT recipient or a stem cell or donor lymphocyte infusion donor (not recorded which). It is not recorded whose cells these are; they may come from a transplant donor.

This clonotype was observed a few times. The chain recombines TRBV16 with TRBJ1-3, with 7 bases lining up with TRBD1. With V trimmed by 7 bases and J by 4 bases, 10 bases remained unmatched. This CDR3 comprises 15 residues. Per germline, CDR1 KGHSY and CDR2 FQNENV. In DNA, the CDR3 is TGTGCCAGCACTACAACGAGGGGGCTCGGAAACACCATATATTTT. Translation: CASTTTRGLGNTIYF.

Only a few counts were recorded for this clonotype. This rearrangement joins TRBV4-3 to TRBJ1-1; no firm D call. Germline V gene data show CDR1 as LGHNA and CDR2 as YSLEER. Trimming pared 0 bases from V and 0 bases from J, leaving 14 bases between. CDR3 length equals 17 residues. The CDR3 coding sequence is TGCGCCAGCAGCCAAGATGACACAAGTCGAATGAACACTGAAGCTTTCTTT. Amino acid sequence: CASSQDDTSRMNTEAFF.

Only a few counts were recorded for this clonotype. The CDR3 here is CASRDSVSYEQYF. Here the CDR3 DNA reads TGTGCCAGCAGGGACTCCGTCTCCTACGAGCAGTACTTC. V is TRBV2 and J is TRBJ2-7; possibly TRBD2 for D (5 bases). Trimming removed 6 bases from V and 0 bases from J, with 9 bases in between. The V gene's germline CDR1 is SNHLY and CDR2 FYNNEI. This CDR3 region has 13 residues. Full variable domain (remainder filled in from reference TRBV2 and TRBJ2-7): EPEVTQTPSHQVTQMGQEVILRCVPISNHLYFYWYRQILGQKVEFLVSFYNNEISEKSEIFDDQFSVERPDGSNFTLKIRSTKLEDSAMYFCASRDSVSYEQYFGPGTRLTVT.